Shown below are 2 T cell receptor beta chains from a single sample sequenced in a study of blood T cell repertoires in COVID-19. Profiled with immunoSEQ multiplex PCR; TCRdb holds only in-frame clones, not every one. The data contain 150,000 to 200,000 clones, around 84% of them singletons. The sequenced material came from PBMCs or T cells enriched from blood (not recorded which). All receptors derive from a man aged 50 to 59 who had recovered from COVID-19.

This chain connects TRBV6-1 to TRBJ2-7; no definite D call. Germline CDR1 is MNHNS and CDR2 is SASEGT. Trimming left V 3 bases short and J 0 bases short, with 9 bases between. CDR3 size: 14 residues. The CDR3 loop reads CASSDRPFSYEQYF. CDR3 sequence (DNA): TGTGCCAGCAGTGACAGGCCATTCTCCTACGAGCAGTACTTC.

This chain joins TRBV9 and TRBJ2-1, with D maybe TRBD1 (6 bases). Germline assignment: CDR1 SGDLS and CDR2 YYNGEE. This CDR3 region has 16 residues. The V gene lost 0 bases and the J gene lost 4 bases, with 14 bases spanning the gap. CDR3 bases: TGTGCCAGCAGCGTAGCTTTAGCAGGGGAATACAATGAGCAGTTCTTC. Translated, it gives CASSVALAGEYNEQFF.